This T cell receptor (beta chain) was sequenced for a study of T-cell reconstitution after alpha-beta-depleted transplantation in children. Study results and caveats: By about two months after transplant, alpha-beta T cells reportedly arose from several hundred graft clones that had expanded.

Unique molecular identifiers were incorporated into the prepared TCRbeta library. From the PCR reads, TCRdb called clonotypes with MiXCR, one entry per CDR3 protein. The data show about 200,000 distinct CDR3 sequences, with 6.6% seen just once and just over 5.5% held by the top ten. Germline loops: CDR1 KGHSH, CDR2 LQKENI. Trimming at V came to 0 bases and at J to 4 bases, leaving 0 bases not matched to a gene. The CDR3 is 16 residues long. This clonotype was picked up a small number of times. The antigen remains undetermined. The chain combines TRBV18 with TRBJ2-2; TRBD2 matches at 12 bases. This clonotype was sampled from a boy younger than 10 with acute lymphoblastic leukemia, due to receive a stem cell transplant. Specimen: PBMCs, collected before TCRalphabeta/CD19-depleted stem cell transplant. CDR3 protein: CASSPPGLAGTGELFF. In DNA form, the CDR3 reads TGTGCCAGCTCACCACCGGGACTAGCGGGCACCGGGGAGCTGTTTTTT.